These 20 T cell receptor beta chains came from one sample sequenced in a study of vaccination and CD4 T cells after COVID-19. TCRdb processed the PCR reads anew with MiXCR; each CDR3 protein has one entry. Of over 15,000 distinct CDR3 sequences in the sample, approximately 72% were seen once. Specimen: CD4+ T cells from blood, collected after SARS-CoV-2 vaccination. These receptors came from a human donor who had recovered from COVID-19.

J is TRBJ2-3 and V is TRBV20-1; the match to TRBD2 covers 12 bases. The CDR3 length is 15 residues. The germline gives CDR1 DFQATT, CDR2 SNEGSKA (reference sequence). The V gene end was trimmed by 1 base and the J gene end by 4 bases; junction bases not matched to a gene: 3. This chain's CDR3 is CSARAGTSGSDTQYF. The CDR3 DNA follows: TGCAGTGCTAGAGCCGGGACTAGCGGGTCAGATACGCAGTATTTT.

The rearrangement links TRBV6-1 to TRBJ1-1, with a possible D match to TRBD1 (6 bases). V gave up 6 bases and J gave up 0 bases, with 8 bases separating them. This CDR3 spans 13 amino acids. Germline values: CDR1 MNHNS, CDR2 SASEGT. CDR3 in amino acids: CASRQGLNTEAFF. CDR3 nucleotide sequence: TGTGCCAGCAGGCAGGGGCTGAACACTGAAGCTTTCTTT.

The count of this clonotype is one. In DNA, the CDR3 is TGTGCCAGCAGCTTCCTAGCGGGAGGATCGACAGATACGCAGTATTTT. Its translation: CASSFLAGGSTDTQYF. This chain links TRBV7-8 with TRBJ2-3; 11 bases are shared with TRBD2. After removal of 3 bases from V and 3 bases from J, the junction contained 5 bases not matched to a gene. CDR3 length: 16 residues. The germline CDR1 and CDR2 sequences are SGHVS and FQNEAQ.

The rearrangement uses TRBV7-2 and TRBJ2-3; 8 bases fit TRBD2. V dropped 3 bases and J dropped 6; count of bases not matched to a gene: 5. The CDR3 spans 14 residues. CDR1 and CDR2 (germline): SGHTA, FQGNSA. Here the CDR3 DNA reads TGTGCCAGCAGCTTGGGGGGCGGGGGGGATACGCAGTATTTT. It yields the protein CASSLGGGGDTQYF.

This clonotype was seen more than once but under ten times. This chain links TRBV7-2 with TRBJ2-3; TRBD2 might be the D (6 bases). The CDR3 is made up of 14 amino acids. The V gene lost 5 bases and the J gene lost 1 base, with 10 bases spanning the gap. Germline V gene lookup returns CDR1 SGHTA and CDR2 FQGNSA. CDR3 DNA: TGTGCCAGCAGCCGGGGGACCCGCACAGATACGCAGTATTTT. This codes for CASSRGTRTDTQYF.

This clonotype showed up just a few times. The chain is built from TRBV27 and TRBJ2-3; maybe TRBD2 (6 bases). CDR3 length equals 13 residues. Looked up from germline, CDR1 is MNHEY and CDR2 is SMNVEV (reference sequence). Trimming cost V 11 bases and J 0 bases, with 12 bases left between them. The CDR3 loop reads CASRGVSTDTQYF. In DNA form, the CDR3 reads TGTGCCTCTCGCGGGGTTAGCACAGATACGCAGTATTTT.

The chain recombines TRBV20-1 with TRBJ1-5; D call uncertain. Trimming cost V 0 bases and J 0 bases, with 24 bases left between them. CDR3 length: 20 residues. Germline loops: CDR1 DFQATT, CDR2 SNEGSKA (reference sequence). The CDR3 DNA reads TGCAGTGCTAGAGATCGTGATTCGGCTCCCGAAATCCATAGCAATCAGCCCCAGCATTTT. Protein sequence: CSARDRDSAPEIHSNQPQHF.

The CDR3 reads CSARGLGGSDSYEQYF. CDR3 DNA: TGCAGTGCTAGAGGTTTAGGGGGGAGTGACTCCTACGAGCAGTACTTC. The V and J genes are TRBV20-1 and TRBJ2-7, with D perhaps being TRBD1 or TRBD2 (6 bases each). V lost 1 base to trimming and J lost 0 bases, with 16 bases between them. CDR3 length: 16 amino acids. The germline CDR1 and CDR2 sequences are DFQATT and SNEGSKA (reference sequence).

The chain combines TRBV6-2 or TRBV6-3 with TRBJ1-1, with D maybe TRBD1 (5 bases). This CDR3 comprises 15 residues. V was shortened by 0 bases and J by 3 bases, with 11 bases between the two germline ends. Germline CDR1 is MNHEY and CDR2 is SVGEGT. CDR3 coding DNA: TGTGCCAGCAGTTACTCGCTCGGGGGGGACACTGAAGCTTTCTTT. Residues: CASSYSLGGDTEAFF.

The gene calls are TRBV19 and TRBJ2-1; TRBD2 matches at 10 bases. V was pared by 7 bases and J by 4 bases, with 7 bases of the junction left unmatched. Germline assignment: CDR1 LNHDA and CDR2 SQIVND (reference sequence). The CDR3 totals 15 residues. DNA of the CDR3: TGTGCCAGTATGGAAGCTAGCGGGAGTTACAATGAGCAGTTCTTC. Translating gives CASMEASGSYNEQFF. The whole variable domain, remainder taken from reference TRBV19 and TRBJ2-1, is DGGITQSPKYLFRKEGQNVTLSCEQNLNHDAMYWYRQDPGQGLRLIYYSQIVNDFQKGDIAEGYSVSREKKESFPLTVTSAQKNPTAFYLCASMEASGSYNEQFFGPGTRLTVL.

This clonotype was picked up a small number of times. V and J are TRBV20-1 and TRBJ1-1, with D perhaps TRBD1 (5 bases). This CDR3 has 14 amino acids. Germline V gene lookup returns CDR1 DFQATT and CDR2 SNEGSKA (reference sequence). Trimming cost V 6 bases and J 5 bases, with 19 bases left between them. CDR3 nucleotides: TGCAGTGCCCTACTCACCCGGGGGGTGACTGAAGCTTTCTTT. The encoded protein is CSALLTRGVTEAFF.

The CDR3 loop is CASSLGWGYNQPQHF. Here the CDR3 DNA reads TGTGCCAGCAGCTTAGGCTGGGGGTACAATCAGCCCCAGCATTTT. V gene TRBV7-8 combines with J gene TRBJ1-5, with D tentatively TRBD1 (5 bases). The V gene's germline CDR1 is SGHVS and CDR2 FQNEAQ. This CDR3 spans 15 amino acids. V lost 1 base and J lost 3, with 10 bases in between. Complete variable domain (other parts from reference TRBV7-8 and TRBJ1-5): GAGVSQSPRYKVAKRGQDVALRCDPISGHVSLFWYQQALGQGPEFLTYFQNEAQLDKSGLPSDRFFAERPEGSVSTLKIQRTQQEDSAVYLCASSLGWGYNQPQHFGDGTRLSIL.

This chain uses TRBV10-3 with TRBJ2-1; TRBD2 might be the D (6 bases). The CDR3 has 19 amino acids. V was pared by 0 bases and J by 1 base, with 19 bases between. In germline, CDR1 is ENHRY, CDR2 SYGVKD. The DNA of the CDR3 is TGTGCCATCAGTGAGTCTAAATCGGGAGTTCGGGCGTCCTACAATGAGCAGTTCTTC. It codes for CAISESKSGVRASYNEQFF.

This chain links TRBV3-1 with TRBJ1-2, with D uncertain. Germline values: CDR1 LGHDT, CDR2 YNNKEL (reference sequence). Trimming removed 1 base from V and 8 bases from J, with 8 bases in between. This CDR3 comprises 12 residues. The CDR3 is CASSQGVLGYTF. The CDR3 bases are TGTGCCAGCAGCCAAGGTGTTCTCGGCTACACCTTC.

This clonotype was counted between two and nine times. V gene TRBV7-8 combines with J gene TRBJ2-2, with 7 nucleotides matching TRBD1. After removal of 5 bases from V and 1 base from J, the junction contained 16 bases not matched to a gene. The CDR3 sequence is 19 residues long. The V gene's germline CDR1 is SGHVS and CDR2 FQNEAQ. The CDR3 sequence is CASSTPPARQGWNTGELFF. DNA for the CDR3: TGTGCCAGCAGCACCCCACCCGCCCGACAGGGATGGAACACCGGGGAGCTGTTTTTT.

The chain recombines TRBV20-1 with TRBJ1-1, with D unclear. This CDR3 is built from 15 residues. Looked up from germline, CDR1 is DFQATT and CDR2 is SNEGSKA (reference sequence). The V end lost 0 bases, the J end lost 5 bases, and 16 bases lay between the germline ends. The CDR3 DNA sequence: TGCAGTGCTAGAGATCCACTATCGGGGAAGACTGAAGCTTTCTTT. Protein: CSARDPLSGKTEAFF.

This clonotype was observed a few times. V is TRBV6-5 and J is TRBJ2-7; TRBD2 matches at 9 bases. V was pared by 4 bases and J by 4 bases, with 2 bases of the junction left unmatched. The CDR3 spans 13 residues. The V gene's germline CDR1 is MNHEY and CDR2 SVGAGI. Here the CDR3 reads CASSLGLAYEQYF. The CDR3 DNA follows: TGTGCCAGCAGTTTGGGACTAGCATACGAGCAGTACTTC.

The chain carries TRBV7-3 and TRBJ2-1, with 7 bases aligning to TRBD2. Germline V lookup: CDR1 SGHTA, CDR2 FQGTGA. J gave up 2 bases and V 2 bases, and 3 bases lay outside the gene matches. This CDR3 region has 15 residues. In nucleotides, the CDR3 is TGTGCCAGCAGCTTATCTGCGGGAGCCTACAATGAGCAGTTCTTC. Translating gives CASSLSAGAYNEQFF.

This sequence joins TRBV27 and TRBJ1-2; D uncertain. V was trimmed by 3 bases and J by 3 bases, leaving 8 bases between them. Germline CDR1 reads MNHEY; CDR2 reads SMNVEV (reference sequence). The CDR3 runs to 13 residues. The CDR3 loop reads CASSFTADYGYTF. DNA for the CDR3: TGTGCCAGCAGTTTTACGGCAGACTATGGCTACACCTTC.

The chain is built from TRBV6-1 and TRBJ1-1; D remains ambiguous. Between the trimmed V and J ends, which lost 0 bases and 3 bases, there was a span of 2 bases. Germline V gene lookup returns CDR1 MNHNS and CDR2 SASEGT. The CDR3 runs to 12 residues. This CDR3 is CASSEAYTEAFF. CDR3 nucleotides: TGTGCCAGCAGTGAAGCGTACACTGAAGCTTTCTTT.